Below are 30 T cell receptor beta chains sequenced from a single sample in a study of vaccination effects on CD4 cells after COVID-19. Using viral peptide pools, the ViraFEST assay grew out antigen-specific CD4+ T cells prior to sequencing. The culture ran for nine to eleven days, and then CD4+ T cells were isolated. It was two doses of either the BNT162b2 or mRNA-1273 vaccine that participants received. Some clones are missing from TCRdb's copy, which holds only in-frame ones; the method was immunoSEQ multiplex PCR. Of about 22,000 clones listed, around 70% are singletons. Their target antigens are unknown. This specimen was CD4+ T cells from PBMCs cultured with SARS-CoV-2 spike peptides, taken after COVID-19 vaccination. The source of these receptors is a human donor who received a COVID-19 vaccine.

This rearrangement joins TRBV30 to TRBJ2-7; the D gene is possibly TRBD2 (5 bases). From germline, CDR1 is GTSNPN and CDR2 SVGIG (reference sequence). CDR3 length: 14 amino acids. Trimming took 1 base from V and 9 from J, leaving 19 bases between them. CDR3 coding DNA: TGTGCCTGGAGTGCCCTAGCCAGATCTGTCGGGCAGTACTTC. Translating gives CAWSALARSVGQYF.

The sample holds a few counts of this clone. This chain connects TRBV19 to TRBJ2-5; D is perhaps TRBD1 (5 bases). From germline, CDR1 is LNHDA and CDR2 SQIVND (reference sequence). This CDR3 contains 14 residues. The V gene lost 3 bases and the J gene lost 1 base, with 9 bases spanning the gap. CDR3 DNA sequence: TGTGCCAGTAGTATGGGCAGGGTCCAAGAGACCCAGTACTTC. It yields the protein CASSMGRVQETQYF.

This sequence joins TRBV3-1 (or the pseudogene TRBV3-2) and TRBJ1-2; tentatively, D is TRBD1 (6 bases). CDR1 and CDR2 from the germline V gene are LGHDT and YNNKEL (reference sequence). This CDR3 comprises 14 residues. V was pared by 3 bases and J by 2 bases, with 10 bases between. The CDR3 DNA reads as TGTGCCAGCAGCCAGGCACAGGGCAACTATGGCTACACCTTC. It yields the protein CASSQAQGNYGYTF.

The chain is built from TRBV3-1 (or the pseudogene TRBV3-2) and TRBJ2-6; TRBD2 matches 12 bases. V gave up 1 base and J gave up 1 base; unmatched junction bases: 2. CDR1 is LGHDT and CDR2 is YNNKEL in the germline V gene (reference sequence). The CDR3 totals 18 residues. CDR3 DNA: TGTGCCAGCAGCCAAGGCGGGACTAGCGGGTCTGGGGCCAACGTCCTGACTTTC. Protein sequence: CASSQGGTSGSGANVLTF.

This clone was detected only a few times. The chain carries TRBV7-6 and TRBJ2-1; D unclear. V dropped 2 bases and J dropped 8 bases, with 4 bases sitting between them. The CDR3 spans 11 residues. Germline V gives CDR1 SGHVS, CDR2 FNYEAQ. The CDR3 protein is CASSLMHEQFF. CDR3 in DNA: TGTGCCAGCAGCTTAATGCATGAGCAGTTCTTC.

The J gene is TRBJ2-7, the V gene TRBV7-9; D may be TRBD1 (5 bases). Germline V gene data show CDR1 as SEHNR and CDR2 as FQNEAQ (reference sequence). V shed 2 bases and J shed 0 bases, with 11 bases lying between them. CDR3 length: 15 amino acids. The CDR3 loop is CASSLSGAASYEQYF. The CDR3 DNA reads as TGTGCCAGCAGCTTAAGTGGGGCAGCCTCCTACGAGCAGTACTTC.

This rearrangement joins TRBV11-2 to TRBJ2-1; no clear D. Germline V CDR1 and CDR2: SGHAT, FQNNGV. This CDR3 has 14 residues. Trimming shortened V by 0 bases and J by 14 bases, and 17 bases separated the two germline ends. CDR3 nucleotides: TGTGCCAGCAGCTTAGATCAAGGAACCCCGAGGAAGTTCTTC. Amino acid sequence: CASSLDQGTPRKFF.

This rearrangement joins TRBV6-4 to TRBJ2-2; 7 nucleotides line up with TRBD1. CDR3 size: 14 residues. The germline V gene encodes CDR1 MRHNA and CDR2 SNTAGT. V shed 4 bases, J shed 3 bases, and the junction held 2 bases outside the gene matches. This CDR3 reads CASSGQGDTGELFF. The CDR3 coding sequence is TGTGCCAGCAGTGGACAGGGCGACACCGGGGAGCTGTTTTTT.

The genes are TRBV7-8 and TRBJ2-7; D ambiguous. The CDR3 length is 12 residues. V was cut by 5 bases and J by 3 bases, with 8 bases left in between. In germline, CDR1 is SGHVS, CDR2 FQNEAQ. The DNA of the CDR3 is TGTGCCAGCAGCCTAACCCTCTACGAGCAGTACTTC. Encoded protein: CASSLTLYEQYF.

The count of this clone is one. V is TRBV10-1 and J is TRBJ1-1; D ambiguous. The CDR3 length is 11 residues. V was cut by 8 bases and J by 1 base, with 5 bases left in between. Germline CDR1 is WNHNN and CDR2 is SYGVQD (reference sequence). The CDR3 DNA follows: TGCGCCAGCCGTGGGAACACTGAAGCTTTCTTT. This codes for CASRGNTEAFF.

This rearrangement joins TRBV11-2 to TRBJ2-3, with 10 bases identical to TRBD2. V trimming: 4 bases; J trimming: 0 bases; junction bases outside the gene matches: 4. The CDR3 length is 16 residues. The germline gives CDR1 SGHAT, CDR2 FQNNGV. The CDR3 loop reads CASSSGLAYSTDTQYF. CDR3 DNA: TGTGCCAGCAGCTCGGGACTAGCGTATAGCACAGATACGCAGTATTTT.

The J gene is TRBJ2-3, the V gene TRBV4-1; D uncertain. Germline V CDR1 and CDR2: MGHRA, YSYEKL. This CDR3 is built from 13 residues. The V and J ends lost 7 bases and 1 base respectively, with 9 bases between them. The CDR3 coding sequence is TGCGCCAGCACGACCCCGGGCACAGATACGCAGTATTTT. Its translation: CASTTPGTDTQYF.

This clone was seen a handful of times. The V call is TRBV19, the J call TRBJ2-6; 7 positions agree with TRBD1. V was pared by 5 bases and J by 2 bases, with 6 bases of the junction left unmatched. The CDR3 has 16 residues. Germline values: CDR1 LNHDA, CDR2 SQIVND (reference sequence). The CDR3 DNA reads TGTGCCAGTAGTGTCGACAGGGCCCCTGGGGCCAACGTCCTGACTTTC. As protein: CASSVDRAPGANVLTF.

This clone rates as hyperexpanded (1% or more). This chain uses TRBV5-4 with TRBJ1-1; D perhaps matches TRBD1 (5 bases). Germline V CDR1 and CDR2: SGHNT, YYREEE (reference sequence). V lost 1 base and J 1 base, leaving 14 bases between the germline ends. This CDR3 is 16 amino acids long. In DNA, the CDR3 is TGTGCCAGCAGCTTGAGGGGCGTCGAGGGGAACACTGAAGCTTTCTTT. Translation gives CASSLRGVEGNTEAFF.

V is TRBV9 and J is TRBJ2-4; 8 bases are a match to TRBD1. This CDR3 is 14 amino acids long. Germline V gene data show CDR1 as SGDLS and CDR2 as YYNGEE. The V and J ends lost 0 bases and 10 bases, in that order; junction bases with no gene match: 6. The CDR3: CASSVEGQAQIQYF. The CDR3 DNA follows: TGTGCCAGCAGCGTAGAGGGACAGGCGCAGATTCAGTACTTC.

The chain joins TRBV27 to TRBJ2-1; D not certain. Deletions cut 3 bases from V and 7 bases from J, with 16 bases between. CDR3 length equals 15 residues. Germline values: CDR1 MNHEY, CDR2 SMNVEV (reference sequence). The CDR3 sequence is CASSFYGTFGNEQFF. The CDR3 DNA reads TGTGCCAGCAGTTTTTATGGAACGTTTGGGAATGAGCAGTTCTTC.

The chain combines TRBV4-1 with TRBJ2-6; the D is unclear. Looked up from germline, CDR1 is MGHRA and CDR2 is YSYEKL. CDR3 size: 16 residues. Deletions cut 1 base from V and 1 base from J, with 8 bases between. The CDR3 spells CASSQVVWSGANVLTF. The CDR3 DNA reads TGCGCCAGCAGCCAAGTAGTGTGGTCTGGGGCCAACGTCCTGACTTTC.

This clone has only one observation. The chain has TRBV18 and TRBJ2-5, with D possibly called TRBD1 or TRBD2 (5 bases each). The germline V gene has CDR1 KGHSH and CDR2 LQKENI. The CDR3 has 15 residues. The V and J ends lost 3 bases and 1 base respectively, with 12 bases between them. CDR3: CASSPRDGTQETQYF. The CDR3 DNA sequence: TGTGCCAGCTCACCTCGCGACGGGACCCAAGAGACCCAGTACTTC.

The genes are TRBV7-8 and TRBJ1-1, with a tentative D call TRBD1 (5 bases). CDR1 is SGHVS, CDR2 FQNEAQ, per germline. V was clipped by 0 bases and J by 4 bases, with 9 bases between them. The CDR3 runs to 14 residues. The CDR3 reads CASSLAGGGTEAFF. The CDR3 DNA reads TGTGCCAGCAGCTTAGCTGGGGGGGGCACTGAAGCTTTCTTT.

V usage is TRBV6-5 and J usage is TRBJ1-6; 8 bases align to TRBD1. Trimming cost V 0 bases and J 9 bases; bases outside gene matches: 7. Per germline, CDR1 MNHEY and CDR2 SVGAGI. The length of the CDR3 is 16 residues. This chain's CDR3 is CASSYSTGGKGSPLHF. The CDR3, as DNA: TGTGCCAGCAGTTACTCAACAGGGGGGAAGGGTTCACCCCTCCACTTT.

This clone was recorded a few times. The rearrangement joins TRBV11-2 to TRBJ2-3; D could derive from TRBD1 or TRBD2 (5 bases each). The CDR3 totals 15 residues. In germline, CDR1 is SGHAT, CDR2 FQNNGV. The ends were cut back, 5 bases at V and 0 bases at J, with 12 bases in the middle. As DNA, the CDR3 is TGTGCCAGCAGCCGGGACGGGCGGAGCACAGATACGCAGTATTTT. Residues: CASSRDGRSTDTQYF.

This chain connects TRBV19 to TRBJ1-3, with no clear D. V was cut by 3 bases and J by 5 bases, with 14 bases left in between. Germline CDR1 is LNHDA and CDR2 is SQIVND (reference sequence). The length of the CDR3 is 15 residues. The CDR3 region is CASSILQPKRNTIYF. In DNA, the CDR3 is TGTGCCAGTAGTATTTTGCAACCTAAGAGAAACACCATATATTTT.

The chain joins TRBV6-5 to TRBJ2-6, with D perhaps matching TRBD1 or TRBD2 (5 bases each). Trimming shortened V by 2 bases and J by 2 bases, and 10 bases separated the two germline ends. The CDR3 covers 16 residues. Looked up from germline, CDR1 is MNHEY and CDR2 is SVGAGI. CDR3 sequence: CASSYAGRAGANVLTF. The CDR3 region has the DNA TGTGCCAGCAGTTACGCGGGCAGGGCTGGGGCCAACGTCCTGACTTTC.

The chain has TRBV6-6 and TRBJ2-2, with D hard to call. Germline V gene sequence: CDR1 MNHNY, CDR2 SVGAGI (reference sequence). The CDR3 is 14 residues long. Trimming took off 6 bases at V and 4 bases at J, with 12 bases between the two ends. CDR3: CASRFAEPTGELFF. CDR3 sequence (DNA): TGTGCCAGCAGATTCGCCGAGCCCACCGGGGAGCTGTTTTTT.

The chain combines TRBV29-1 with TRBJ1-2; TRBD1 might be the D (5 bases). The CDR3 runs 13 residues. V shed 0 bases and J shed 4 bases, with 9 bases lying between them. The germline V gene encodes CDR1 SQVTM and CDR2 ANQGSEA. The CDR3 reads CSVEEGTAYGYTF. DNA for the CDR3: TGCAGCGTTGAAGAGGGGACGGCCTATGGCTACACCTTC. Drawing the rest from reference TRBV29-1 and TRBJ1-2, the complete variable domain is SAVISQKPSRDICQRGTSLTIQCQVDSQVTMMFWYRQQPGQSLTLIATANQGSEATYESGFVIDKFPISRPNLTFSTLTVSNMSPEDSSIYLCSVEEGTAYGYTFGSGTRLTVV.

As DNA, the CDR3 is TGTGCCAGCAGCTTAGTGGCAGGGACCTCCTATAATTCACCCCTCCACTTT. Its protein is CASSLVAGTSYNSPLHF. The V call is TRBV11-2, the J call TRBJ1-6, with D perhaps TRBD1 (5 bases). Per germline, CDR1 SGHAT and CDR2 FQNNGV. This CDR3 has 17 amino acids. V lost 1 base, J lost 0 bases, and 10 bases lay in between.

This clone turned up a few times. This chain links TRBV27 with TRBJ2-2; 14 bases are a match to TRBD2. Germline CDR1 is MNHEY and CDR2 is SMNVEV (reference sequence). This CDR3 contains 18 residues. J gave up 5 bases and V 0 bases, and 5 bases lay outside the gene matches. The DNA of the CDR3 is TGTGCCAGCAGTTTATCCGGGACTAGCGGGAGTTTGACCGGGGAGCTGTTTTTT. Its protein is CASSLSGTSGSLTGELFF.

V gene TRBV6-5 combines with J gene TRBJ2-7, with D possibly being TRBD1 or TRBD2 (5 bases each). The CDR3 loop spans 11 amino acids. Germline CDR1 and CDR2: MNHEY and SVGAGI. V dropped 7 bases and J dropped 6 bases, with 10 bases sitting between them. The CDR3 nucleotides are TGTGCCAGCACCGGGACCTCCGAGCAGTACTTC. Protein: CASTGTSEQYF.

The rearrangement links TRBV7-6 to TRBJ2-5, with D tentatively TRBD1 (6 bases). The CDR3 extends over 14 amino acids. Trimming left V 1 base short and J 5 bases short, with 11 bases between. Germline CDR1 SGHVS, CDR2 FNYEAQ. CDR3 nucleotide sequence: TGTGCCAGCAGCTTAGACAGGGAATTGGAGACCCAGTACTTC. It encodes CASSLDRELETQYF.

This chain uses TRBV3-1 (or the pseudogene TRBV3-2) with TRBJ2-5; D is undetermined. Germline V gene sequence: CDR1 LGHDT, CDR2 YNNKEL (reference sequence). This CDR3 region has 16 residues. Deletions cut 0 bases from V and 5 bases from J, with 16 bases between. DNA of the CDR3: TGTGCCAGCAGCCAAGATGGTGGGCAGGCTGGGGAGACCCAGTACTTC. It specifies CASSQDGGQAGETQYF.